This passage covers 20 T cell receptor beta chains from one sample sequenced in a study of T cell changes during pregnancy in multiple sclerosis. Clones were sequenced by immunoSEQ multiplex PCR, and TCRdb holds only the in-frame ones, with some missing. Of approximately 100,000 clones in the sample, roughly 92% were seen once. The sequencing used peripheral blood, collected after pregnancy. The source is a female donor with multiple sclerosis, enrolled in a pregnancy study.

The J gene is TRBJ2-5, the V gene TRBV9; TRBD2 is a possible D gene (5 bases). Per germline, CDR1 SGDLS and CDR2 YYNGEE. The CDR3 length is 16 residues. The V gene lost 0 bases and the J gene lost 0 bases, with 12 bases spanning the gap. CDR3 bases: TGTGCCAGCAGCGTAGGGGCCAGGAGGTACCAAGAGACCCAGTACTTC. Protein sequence: CASSVGARRYQETQYF. Based on the CDR3 plus reference TRBV9 and TRBJ2-5, the full variable domain is DSGVTQTPKHLITATGQRVTLRCSPRSGDLSVYWYQQSLDQGLQFLIQYYNGEERAKGNILERFSAQQFPDLHSELNLSSLELGDSALYFCASSVGARRYQETQYFGPGTRLLVL.

The CDR3 is CASSPLGGEQFF. The DNA of the CDR3 is TGTGCCAGCAGCCCACTAGGGGGTGAGCAGTTCTTC. J is TRBJ2-1 and V is TRBV11-2, with D possibly matching TRBD1 (6 bases). Germline CDR1 SGHAT, CDR2 FQNNGV. The V end lost 5 bases, the J end lost 9 bases, and 11 bases lay between the germline ends. CDR3 size: 12 residues.

This clone is a singleton in its sample. The J gene is TRBJ1-2, the V gene TRBV30, with 7 bases fitting TRBD1. This CDR3 contains 12 residues. The germline V gene encodes CDR1 GTSNPN and CDR2 SVGIG (reference sequence). V shed 8 bases and J 7 bases; nucleotides not matched to a gene: 10. CDR3 coding DNA: TGTGCCCACTCCCGGGGACAGCTTGGCTACACCTTC. Residues: CAHSRGQLGYTF.

This CDR3 is CASSETLQYGYTF. For the CDR3, the DNA is TGTGCCAGCTCAGAAACCCTGCAATATGGCTACACCTTC. The J gene is TRBJ1-2, the V gene TRBV9; D ambiguous. The V and J ends lost 7 bases and 5 bases respectively, with 15 bases between them. Germline CDR1 and CDR2: SGDLS and YYNGEE. The CDR3 consists of 13 residues.

This chain uses TRBV11-2 with TRBJ1-4; D may be TRBD1 (5 bases). The germline V gene has CDR1 SGHAT and CDR2 FQNNGV. The V end lost 3 bases, the J end lost 8 bases, and 13 bases lay between the germline ends. This CDR3 has 14 residues. The CDR3 region has the DNA TGTGCCAGCAGCTTTGGGCAGGGAGGGGAAAAACTGTTTTTT. Translation gives CASSFGQGGEKLFF.

This clone was picked up one time. CDR3 bases: TGCGCCAGCAGCTTCGGGACTAGCGGGAGGCGGGAGCGGGAGACCCAGTACTTC. Encoded protein: CASSFGTSGRRERETQYF. The chain uses TRBV5-1 and TRBJ2-5, with TRBD2 matching over 15 bases. Germline values: CDR1 SGHRS, CDR2 YFSETQ. The CDR3 consists of 18 residues. Losses at the gene ends were 2 bases for V and 5 bases for J; bases not matched to a gene: 10.

In regard to this clone: In the same sample, other DNA sequences code for this CDR3. V and J are TRBV2 and TRBJ1-5; D might be TRBD1 (6 bases). With 1 base removed from V and 2 bases from J, the gap between germline ends came to 6 bases. CDR3 length equals 14 residues. Germline assignment: CDR1 SNHLY and CDR2 FYNNEI. In nucleotides, the CDR3 is TGTGCCAGCAGTGAAGGACAGGGCAATCAGCCCCAGCATTTT. This codes for CASSEGQGNQPQHF.

This chain joins TRBV5-6 and TRBJ1-5; tentative D call: TRBD1 (5 bases). The CDR3 spans 15 residues. Trimming cost V 3 bases and J 0 bases, with 10 bases left between them. From germline, CDR1 is SGHDT and CDR2 YYEEEE. The CDR3 reads CASSSGLYSNQPQHF. CDR3 bases: TGTGCCAGCAGCTCGGGACTGTATAGCAATCAGCCCCAGCATTTT.

This clone was seen a single time. The gene calls are TRBV13 and TRBJ2-3; no firm D call. Per germline, CDR1 PRHDT and CDR2 FYEKMQ (reference sequence). CDR3 size: 12 residues. V was trimmed by 4 bases and J by 2 bases, leaving 4 bases between them. This chain's CDR3 is CASSSHTDTQYF. The CDR3 DNA reads TGTGCCAGCAGCTCCCACACAGATACGCAGTATTTT.

This sequence joins TRBV7-3 and TRBJ1-3, with 9 bases lining up with TRBD1. Germline CDR1 and CDR2: SGHTA and FQGTGA. V trimming: 3 bases; J trimming: 2 bases; junction bases outside the gene matches: 5. This CDR3 spans 16 amino acids. CDR3 sequence reads: CASSLAGTGTGNTIYF. CDR3 DNA sequence: TGTGCCAGCAGCTTGGCCGGGACAGGGACTGGAAACACCATATATTTT.

The V gene is TRBV19, the J gene TRBJ1-5; D possibly corresponds to TRBD1 (5 bases). V was shortened by 5 bases and J by 6 bases, with 8 bases between the two germline ends. Per germline, CDR1 LNHDA and CDR2 SQIVND (reference sequence). The CDR3 contains 12 residues. The CDR3 DNA follows: TGTGCCAGTAGTGTGCAGGGTCAGCCCCAGCATTTT. This codes for CASSVQGQPQHF. Full variable domain (missing parts from reference TRBV19 and TRBJ1-5): DGGITQSPKYLFRKEGQNVTLSCEQNLNHDAMYWYRQDPGQGLRLIYYSQIVNDFQKGDIAEGYSVSREKKESFPLTVTSAQKNPTAFYLCASSVQGQPQHFGDGTRLSIL.

This clone was seen only once. J is TRBJ1-4 and V is TRBV7-9; 7 bases are a match to TRBD1. Unmatched junction bases numbered 7, after V lost 1 base and J lost 11 bases. CDR1 and CDR2 (germline): SEHNR, FQNEAQ (reference sequence). The CDR3 runs 14 residues. CDR3: CASSLDPGTAKLFF. CDR3 DNA: TGTGCCAGCAGCTTAGATCCGGGGACAGCTAAACTGTTTTTT. The whole variable domain, remainder taken from reference TRBV7-9 and TRBJ1-4, is DTGVSQNPRHKITKRGQNVTFRCDPISEHNRLYWYRQTLGQGPEFLTYFQNEAQLEKSRLLSDRFSAERPKGSFSTLEIQRTEQGDSAMYLCASSLDPGTAKLFFGSGTQLSVL.

The chain employs TRBV11-2 and TRBJ2-7; 11 bases match TRBD2. The germline V gene encodes CDR1 SGHAT and CDR2 FQNNGV. With V trimmed by 2 bases and J by 7 bases, 1 base remained unmatched. The CDR3 extends over 13 amino acids. The CDR3: CASSLLAGGEQYF. CDR3 DNA: TGTGCCAGCAGCTTACTAGCGGGAGGAGAGCAGTACTTC.

The rearrangement joins TRBV28 to TRBJ1-5; possible D gene TRBD1, 6 bases. Deletions cut 5 bases from V and 3 bases from J, with 11 bases between. Germline V gives CDR1 MDHEN, CDR2 SYDVKM. This CDR3 spans 14 amino acids. The CDR3 DNA reads TGTGCCAGCAGTCCACAGGGCTTCAATCAGCCCCAGCATTTT. This codes for CASSPQGFNQPQHF.

The chain couples TRBV30 to TRBJ2-1; 15 bases map to TRBD2. Germline-derived CDR1 and CDR2 are GTSNPN and SVGIG (reference sequence). V was clipped by 3 bases and J by 4 bases; unmatched bases: 10. There are 18 residues in the CDR3. In DNA, the CDR3 is TGTGCCTGGAGCCCCCCCGGACTAGCGGGAGGGCCGTACAATGAGCAGTTCTTC. Residues: CAWSPPGLAGGPYNEQFF.

V gene TRBV6-6 combines with J gene TRBJ2-5; 10 nucleotides match TRBD2. Looked up from germline, CDR1 is MNHNY and CDR2 is SVGAGI (reference sequence). This CDR3 region has 15 residues. V was pared by 2 bases and J by 1 base, with 1 base of the junction left unmatched. The CDR3 coding sequence is TGTGCCAGCAGTTACGAGCGGGGGGGCCAAGAGACCCAGTACTTC. Translating it yields CASSYERGGQETQYF.

This clone showed up just a few times. This chain joins TRBV7-9 and TRBJ1-2, with 10 bases that match TRBD1. CDR1 SEHNR and CDR2 FQNEAQ come from the germline V gene (reference sequence). The CDR3 length is 15 residues. The V gene end was trimmed by 4 bases and the J gene end by 3 bases; junction bases not matched to a gene: 5. DNA of the CDR3: TGTGCCAGCAGCTCCCCAGGGACAGGGGACTATGGCTACACCTTC. Its protein is CASSSPGTGDYGYTF.

This clone was seen only a few times. V is TRBV19 and J is TRBJ1-5; unclear D gene. The V gene lost 6 bases and the J gene lost 9 bases, with 15 bases spanning the gap. Germline V lookup: CDR1 LNHDA, CDR2 SQIVND (reference sequence). The CDR3 has 13 residues. CDR3 region: CASSLMTLPPQHF. DNA for the CDR3: TGTGCCAGTAGCCTTATGACTCTACCGCCCCAGCATTTT.

The V gene is TRBV30, the J gene TRBJ1-1, with D maybe TRBD1 (5 bases). Trimming took 6 bases from V and 6 from J, leaving 11 bases between them. Germline V lookup: CDR1 GTSNPN, CDR2 SVGIG (reference sequence). The CDR3 consists of 11 residues. The CDR3 reads CACSAGSEAFF. CDR3 nucleotides: TGTGCCTGTTCCGCAGGGTCTGAAGCTTTCTTT. Drawing the rest from reference TRBV30 and TRBJ1-1, the complete variable domain is SQTIHQWPATLVQPVGSPLSLECTVEGTSNPNLYWYRQAAGRGLQLLFYSVGIGQISSEVPQNLSASRPQDRQFILSSKKLLLSDSGFYLCACSAGSEAFFGQGTRLTVV.

CDR3 sequence reads: CAISDRTSGSSDTQYF. Here the CDR3 DNA reads TGTGCCATCAGTGACCGGACTAGCGGGAGTTCAGATACGCAGTATTTT. The V and J genes are TRBV10-3 and TRBJ2-3, with 13 positions matching TRBD2. The CDR3 spans 16 residues. Germline V lookup: CDR1 ENHRY, CDR2 SYGVKD. Trimming cost V 3 bases and J 4 bases; bases outside gene matches: 4.